The following is a T cell receptor (beta chain) sequence with its context. The antigen remains unidentified. The CDR3 is made up of 18 amino acids. V lost 1 base to trimming and J lost 4 bases, with 20 bases between them. Germline CDR1 LGHNA, CDR2 YNFKEQ. A second roughly 6 to 12 cycle PCR used barcoded and J-beta primers. The authors tagged each cDNA molecule using a template-switch adaptor with 12 random nucleotides. Researchers report that each sample yielded at least 3 million CDR3-containing paired-end reads. MiXCR, applied by TCRdb to the 5' RACE reads, yields one record per CDR3 protein. This table holds about 1.4 million distinct CDR3 sequences, roughly 60% found once. The entry originates in a study of blood T cells in healthy people across ages. Whole-study findings and limits: As age increased, TCR beta diversity per million T cells fell in a roughly linear fashion.

Each sample yielded at least 5 micrograms of PBMC total RNA. The TCR sequence derives from a man aged 18 to 30 in good health. J is TRBJ2-1 and V is TRBV4-2, with a possible D match to TRBD2 (6 bases). The sample comprised blood. For the CDR3, the DNA is TGTGCCAGCAGCCAAGCGAGGGTGTCGGGAGTAGATTACAATGAGCAGTTCTTC. Amino acids: CASSQARVSGVDYNEQFF.